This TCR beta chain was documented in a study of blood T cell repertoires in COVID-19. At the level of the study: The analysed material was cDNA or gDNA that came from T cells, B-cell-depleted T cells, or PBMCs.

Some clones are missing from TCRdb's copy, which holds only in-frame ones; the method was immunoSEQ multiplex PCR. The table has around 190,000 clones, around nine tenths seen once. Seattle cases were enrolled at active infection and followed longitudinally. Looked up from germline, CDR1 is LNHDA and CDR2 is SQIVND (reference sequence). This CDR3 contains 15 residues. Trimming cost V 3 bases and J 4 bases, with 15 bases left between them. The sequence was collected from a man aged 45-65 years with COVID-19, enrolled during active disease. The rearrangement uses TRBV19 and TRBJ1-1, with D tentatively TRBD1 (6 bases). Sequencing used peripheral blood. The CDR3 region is CASSISGQLSTEAFF. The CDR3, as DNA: TGTGCCAGTAGTATTTCTGGACAGTTAAGCACTGAAGCTTTCTTT. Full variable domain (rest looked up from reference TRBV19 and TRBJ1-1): DGGITQSPKYLFRKEGQNVTLSCEQNLNHDAMYWYRQDPGQGLRLIYYSQIVNDFQKGDIAEGYSVSREKKESFPLTVTSAQKNPTAFYLCASSISGQLSTEAFFGQGTRLTVV.